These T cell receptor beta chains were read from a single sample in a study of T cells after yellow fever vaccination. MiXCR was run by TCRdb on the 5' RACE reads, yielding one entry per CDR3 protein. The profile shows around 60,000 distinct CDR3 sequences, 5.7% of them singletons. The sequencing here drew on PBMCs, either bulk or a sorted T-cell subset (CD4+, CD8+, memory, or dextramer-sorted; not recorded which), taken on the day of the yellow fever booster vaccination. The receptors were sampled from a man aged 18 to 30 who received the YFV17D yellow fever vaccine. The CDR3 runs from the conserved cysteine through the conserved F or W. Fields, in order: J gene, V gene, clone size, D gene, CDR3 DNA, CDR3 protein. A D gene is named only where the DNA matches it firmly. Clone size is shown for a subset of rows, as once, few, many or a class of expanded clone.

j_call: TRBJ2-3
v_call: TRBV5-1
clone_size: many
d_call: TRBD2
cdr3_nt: TGCGCCAACCCCTTCTGGGAGGGCCAAAATAAAGATACGCAGTATTTT
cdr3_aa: CANPFWEGQNKDTQYF

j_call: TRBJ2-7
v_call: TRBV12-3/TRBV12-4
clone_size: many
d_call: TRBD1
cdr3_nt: TGTGCCAGCAGCCGGGACAGATCCTACGAGCAGTACTTC
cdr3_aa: CASSRDRSYEQYF

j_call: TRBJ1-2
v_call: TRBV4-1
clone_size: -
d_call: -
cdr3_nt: TGCGCCAGCAGCCAAGCCGGGTCAGCTAACTATGGCTACACCTTC
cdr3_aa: CASSQAGSANYGYTF

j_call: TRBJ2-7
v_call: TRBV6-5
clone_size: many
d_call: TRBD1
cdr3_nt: TGTGCCAGCAGTTCTGGACAGGGGTCCTACGAGCAGTACTTC
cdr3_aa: CASSSGQGSYEQYF

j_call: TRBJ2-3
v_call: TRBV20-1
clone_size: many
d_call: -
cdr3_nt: TGCAGTGCTAGCCTCGGGAGTTCGGGCACAGATACGCAGTATTTT
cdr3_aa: CSASLGSSGTDTQYF

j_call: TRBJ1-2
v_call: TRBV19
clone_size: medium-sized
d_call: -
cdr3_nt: TGTGCCAGTAGTCCCAGACAGTACTATGGCTACACCTTC
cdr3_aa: CASSPRQYYGYTF

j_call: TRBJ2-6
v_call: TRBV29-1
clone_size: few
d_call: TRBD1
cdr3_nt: TGCAGCATCACGACAGGGGGTGGTGGGGCCAACGTCCTGACTTTC
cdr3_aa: CSITTGGGGANVLTF

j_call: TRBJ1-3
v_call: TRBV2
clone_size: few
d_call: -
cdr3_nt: TGTGCCAGCAGCGATCTGACACGTGTGAACACCATATATTTT
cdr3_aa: CASSDLTRVNTIYF

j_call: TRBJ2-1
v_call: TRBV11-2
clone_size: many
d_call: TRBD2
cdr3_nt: TGTGCCAGCAGCTTAGATCCTATAGTCGGGGGGACCGATGAGCAGTTCTTC
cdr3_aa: CASSLDPIVGGTDEQFF

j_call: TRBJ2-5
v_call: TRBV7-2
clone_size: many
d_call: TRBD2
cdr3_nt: TGTGCCAGCAGTGACACCGGAGGGACTAGCGGGGACCAAGAGACCCAGTACTTC
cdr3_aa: CASSDTGGTSGDQETQYF

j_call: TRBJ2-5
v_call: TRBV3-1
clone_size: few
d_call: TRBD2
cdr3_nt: TGTGCCAGCAGCCAGAGACAGGGACTAGCGGCGGAGACCCAGTACTTC
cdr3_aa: CASSQRQGLAAETQYF

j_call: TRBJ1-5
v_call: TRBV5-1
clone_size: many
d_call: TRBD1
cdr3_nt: TGCGCCAGCAGCTCGACAGGGGATCAGCCCCAGCATTTT
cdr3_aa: CASSSTGDQPQHF

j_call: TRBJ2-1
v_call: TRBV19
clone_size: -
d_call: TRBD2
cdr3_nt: TGTGCCAGTAGTCTGATAGCGGGGGAAGAGCAGTTCTTC
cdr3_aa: CASSLIAGEEQFF

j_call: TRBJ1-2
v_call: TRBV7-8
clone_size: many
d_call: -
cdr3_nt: TGTGCCAGCAGCTTAGGTCGAGGTGCGGACTATGGCTACACCTTC
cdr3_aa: CASSLGRGADYGYTF

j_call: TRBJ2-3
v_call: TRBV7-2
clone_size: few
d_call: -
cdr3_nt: TGTGCCAGCAGCCCCGTGGGGGGCCTGAGCACAGATACGCAGTATTTT
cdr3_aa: CASSPVGGLSTDTQYF

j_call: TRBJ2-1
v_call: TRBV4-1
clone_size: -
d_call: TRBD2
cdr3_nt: TGCGCCAGCAGCCAAGACGGGGGGGATTACAATGAGCAGTTCTTC
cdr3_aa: CASSQDGGDYNEQFF

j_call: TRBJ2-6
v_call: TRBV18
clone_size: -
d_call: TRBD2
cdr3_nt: TGTGCCAGCTGTCGGGGGGGCGCTGGGGCCAACGTCCTGACTTTC
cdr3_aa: CASCRGGAGANVLTF

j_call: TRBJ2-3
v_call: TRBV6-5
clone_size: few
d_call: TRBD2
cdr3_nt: TGTGCCAGCATTCCCGGGGGGGCTAGCACAGATACGCAGTATTTT
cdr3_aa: CASIPGGASTDTQYF

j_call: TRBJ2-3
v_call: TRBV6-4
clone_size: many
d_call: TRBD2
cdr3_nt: TGTGCCAGTTCGACTAGCGGCTTCTCAGATACGCAGTATTTT
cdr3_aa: CASSTSGFSDTQYF

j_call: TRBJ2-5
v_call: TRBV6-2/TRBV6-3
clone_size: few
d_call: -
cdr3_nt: TGTGCCAGCACCTTTTACCAGTCGGATGAGACCCAGTACTTC
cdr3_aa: CASTFYQSDETQYF

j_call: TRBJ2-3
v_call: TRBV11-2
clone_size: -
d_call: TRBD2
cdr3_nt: TGTGCCAGCAGCTTAAGTGAGGCTAGCGGGGACCCCACAGATACGCAGTATTTT
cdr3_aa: CASSLSEASGDPTDTQYF

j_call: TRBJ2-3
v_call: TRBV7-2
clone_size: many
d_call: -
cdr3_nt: TGTGCCAGCAGCATCACAGATACGCAGTATTTT
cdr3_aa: CASSITDTQYF

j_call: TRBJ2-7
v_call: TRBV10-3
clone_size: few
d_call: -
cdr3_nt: TGTGCCATCAGGGACAGCACCTACGAGCAGTACTTC
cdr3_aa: CAIRDSTYEQYF

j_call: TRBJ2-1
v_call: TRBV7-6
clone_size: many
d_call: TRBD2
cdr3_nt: TGTGCCAGCAGCTTCCCTTTAGCGGGGGAAGACGTTGAGCAGTTCTTC
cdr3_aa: CASSFPLAGEDVEQFF

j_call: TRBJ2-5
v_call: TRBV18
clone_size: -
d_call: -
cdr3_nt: TGTGCCAGCTCACCACTGATCAGCGGAGAGACCCAGTACTTC
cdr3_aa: CASSPLISGETQYF

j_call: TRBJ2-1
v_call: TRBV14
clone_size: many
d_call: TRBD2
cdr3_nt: TGTGCCAGCAGCACGACTAGCGGGGGTAGTGGGAACAATGAGCAGTTCTTC
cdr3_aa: CASSTTSGGSGNNEQFF

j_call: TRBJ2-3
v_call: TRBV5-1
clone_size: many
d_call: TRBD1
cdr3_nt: TGCGCCAGCAGCTGGACAGGGGCCCTGGATACGCAGTATTTT
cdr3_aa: CASSWTGALDTQYF

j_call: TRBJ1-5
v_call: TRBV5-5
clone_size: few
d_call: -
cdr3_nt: TGTGCCAGCAGCACTGACTTAAGCAATCAGCCCCAGCATTTT
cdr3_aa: CASSTDLSNQPQHF

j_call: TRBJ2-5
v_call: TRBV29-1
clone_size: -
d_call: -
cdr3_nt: TGCAGCATTTCCGGAGGGGCGACCCAGTACTTC
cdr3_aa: CSISGGATQYF

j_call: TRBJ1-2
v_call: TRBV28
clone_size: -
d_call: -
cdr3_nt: TGTGCCAGCAGTTTTGAGGGGTATGGCTACACCTTC
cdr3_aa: CASSFEGYGYTF

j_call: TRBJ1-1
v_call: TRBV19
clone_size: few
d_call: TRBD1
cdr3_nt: TGTGCCAGTAGTATATTGAGCGGACAGGCGCGTCCTGAAGCTTTCTTT
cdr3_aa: CASSILSGQARPEAFF

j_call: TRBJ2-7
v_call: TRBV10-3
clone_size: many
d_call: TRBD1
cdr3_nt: TGTGCCATCAGTGACAGGGGGAACGAGCCCTACGAGCAGTACTTC
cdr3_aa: CAISDRGNEPYEQYF

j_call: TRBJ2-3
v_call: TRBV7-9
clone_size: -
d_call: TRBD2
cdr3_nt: TGTGCCAGCAGCGACGGACTAGCGGGCGTCCCTGGGGATACGCAGTATTTT
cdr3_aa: CASSDGLAGVPGDTQYF

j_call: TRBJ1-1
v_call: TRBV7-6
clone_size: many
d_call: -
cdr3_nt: TGTGCCAGCAGCTTATCGACACCATATGAAGCTTTCTTT
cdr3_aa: CASSLSTPYEAFF

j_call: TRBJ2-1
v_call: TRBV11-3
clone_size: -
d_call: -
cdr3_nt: TGTGCCAGCAGCTTAGATCTTCGGGGTGAGCAGTTCTTC
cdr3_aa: CASSLDLRGEQFF

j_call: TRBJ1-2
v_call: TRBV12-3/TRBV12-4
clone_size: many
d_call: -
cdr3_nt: TGTGCCAGCAGGCCAAGCGGCAGGGCTGACTATGGCTACACCTTC
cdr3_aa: CASRPSGRADYGYTF

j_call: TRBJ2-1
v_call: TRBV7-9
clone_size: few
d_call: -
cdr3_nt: TGTGCCAGCAGTCCCCCGGGGGTGCCCTCCTACAATGAGCAGTTCTTC
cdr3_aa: CASSPPGVPSYNEQFF

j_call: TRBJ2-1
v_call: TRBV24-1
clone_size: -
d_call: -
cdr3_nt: TGTGCCACCAGTGATTGGGGCAATGAGCAGTTCTTC
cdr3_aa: CATSDWGNEQFF

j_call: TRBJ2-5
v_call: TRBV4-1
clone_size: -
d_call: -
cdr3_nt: TGCGCCAGCAGCCTTGTTCCGGGAACACAAGAGACCCAGTACTTC
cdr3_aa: CASSLVPGTQETQYF

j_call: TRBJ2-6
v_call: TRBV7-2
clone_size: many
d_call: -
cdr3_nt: TGTGCCAGCAGCCCCCTCCCCTCTGGGGCCAACGTCCTGACTTTC
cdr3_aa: CASSPLPSGANVLTF

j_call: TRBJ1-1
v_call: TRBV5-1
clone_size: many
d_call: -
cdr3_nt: TGCGCCAGCAGCCAAGCATGGAACACTGAAGCTTTCTTT
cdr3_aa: CASSQAWNTEAFF

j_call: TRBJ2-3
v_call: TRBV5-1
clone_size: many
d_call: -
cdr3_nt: TGCGCCAGCAGCTTGTCTGTGGGATTCACAGATACGCAGTATTTT
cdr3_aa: CASSLSVGFTDTQYF

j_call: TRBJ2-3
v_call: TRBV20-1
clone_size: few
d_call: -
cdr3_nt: TGCAGTGCTAGTGGGTCAGGGTTTAGAGATACGCAGTATTTT
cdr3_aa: CSASGSGFRDTQYF

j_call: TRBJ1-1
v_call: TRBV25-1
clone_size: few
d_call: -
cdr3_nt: TGTGCCAGCACCTTAAGGGGGGCCACTGAAGCTTTCTTT
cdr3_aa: CASTLRGATEAFF

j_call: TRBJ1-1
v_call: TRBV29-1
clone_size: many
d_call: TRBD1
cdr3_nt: TGCAGCGGAGGACAGGGGGCTGAAGCTTTCTTT
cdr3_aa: CSGGQGAEAFF

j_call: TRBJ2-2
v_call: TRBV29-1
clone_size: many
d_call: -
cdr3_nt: TGCAGCGTTATACTAGACACGAACACCGGGGAGCTGTTTTTT
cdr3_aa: CSVILDTNTGELFF

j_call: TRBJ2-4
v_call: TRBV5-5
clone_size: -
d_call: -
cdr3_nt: TGTGCCAGCAGCTTGTATGGGATCATTCAGTACTTC
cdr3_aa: CASSLYGIIQYF